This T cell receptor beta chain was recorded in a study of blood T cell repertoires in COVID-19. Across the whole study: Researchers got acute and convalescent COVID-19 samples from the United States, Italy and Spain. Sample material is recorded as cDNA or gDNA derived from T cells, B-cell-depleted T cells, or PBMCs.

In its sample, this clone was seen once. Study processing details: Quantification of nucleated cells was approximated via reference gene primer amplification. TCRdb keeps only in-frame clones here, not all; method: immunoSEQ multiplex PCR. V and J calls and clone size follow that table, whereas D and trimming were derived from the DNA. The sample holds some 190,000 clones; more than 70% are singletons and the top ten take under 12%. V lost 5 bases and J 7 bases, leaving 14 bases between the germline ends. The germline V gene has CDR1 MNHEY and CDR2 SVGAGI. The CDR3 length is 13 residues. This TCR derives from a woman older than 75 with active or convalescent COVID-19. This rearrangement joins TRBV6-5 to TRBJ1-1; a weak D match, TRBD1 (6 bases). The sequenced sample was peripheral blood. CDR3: CASSPTGISEAFF. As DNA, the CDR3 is TGTGCCAGCAGTCCCACAGGGATCAGTGAAGCTTTCTTT.